This TCR beta chain was sequenced in a study of OX40 agonist ivuxolimab in advanced cancers. The V end lost 0 bases, the J end lost 7 bases, and 7 bases lay between the germline ends. The CDR3 sequence is 13 residues long. Germline values: CDR1 WNHNN, CDR2 SYGVQD (reference sequence). The method was immunoSEQ multiplex PCR; TCRdb's version includes in-frame clones alone and lacks a portion of them. The sample includes around 76,000 clones, roughly 85% seen only once; the top ten take roughly 0.61%. This clonotype was obtained from an adult with an advanced solid tumor such as melanoma, head and neck, liver or kidney cancer. V and J are TRBV10-1 and TRBJ1-5; no clear D. The material was CD4+ or CD8+ T cells sorted from blood, obtained in a trial of the OX40 agonist ivuxolimab. The CDR3 DNA follows: TGCGCCAGCAGTGAGTCGGGATTCCAGCCCCAGCATTTT. Its translation is CASSESGFQPQHF.